One sample yielded the 9 T cell receptor beta chains listed below, sequenced in a study of long-term antiretroviral therapy in people with HIV. They ran version v3.0 of the immunoSEQ assay at survey level. Produced via immunoSEQ multiplex PCR; TCRdb's table is partial and in-frame only. The profile shows 25,000 to 30,000 clones, more than 75% of them singletons. Sequencing was performed on unsorted PBMCs, taken 2.9 years after starting antiretroviral therapy. All receptors derive from a man aged 45-60 years with HIV.

The V call is TRBV28, the J call TRBJ2-7; D gene unclear. V lost 6 bases and J 3 bases, leaving 21 bases between the germline ends. Germline loops: CDR1 MDHEN, CDR2 SYDVKM. The CDR3 has 16 amino acids. The CDR3 nucleotides read TGTGCCAGCAGCTCCCCTGGTCTGTCGATCTACTACGAGCAGTACTTC. Encoded protein: CASSSPGLSIYYEQYF. The variable domain in full, completed from reference TRBV28 and TRBJ2-7, reads DVKVTQSSRYLVKRTGEKVFLECVQDMDHENMFWYRQDPGLGLRLIYFSYDVKMKEKGDIPEGYSVSREKKERFSLILESASTNQTSMYLCASSSPGLSIYYEQYFGPGTRLTVT.

This CDR3 is CASSPGTAQETQYF. The CDR3 DNA sequence: TGTGCCAGCAGCCCCGGGACGGCCCAAGAGACCCAGTACTTC. This chain links TRBV7-3 with TRBJ2-5; D may match TRBD1 or TRBD2 (5 bases each). The CDR3 runs to 14 residues. V was cut by 5 bases and J by 1 base, with 11 bases left in between. CDR1 is SGHTA and CDR2 is FQGTGA in the germline V gene. The full variable domain, in which reference TRBV7-3 and TRBJ2-5 provide the parts outside the CDR3, is GAGVSQTPSNKVTEKGKYVELRCDPISGHTALYWYRQSLGQGPEFLIYFQGTGAADDSGLPNDRFFAVRPEGSVSTLKIQRTERGDSAVYLCASSPGTAQETQYFGPGTRLLVL.

The chain couples TRBV15 to TRBJ2-2; perhaps D is TRBD1 or TRBD2 (6 bases each). From germline, CDR1 is LNHNV and CDR2 YYDKDF (reference sequence). Trimming shortened V by 8 bases and J by 4 bases, and 14 bases separated the two germline ends. This CDR3 comprises 14 residues. CDR3: CATPGEGGTGELFF. CDR3 DNA: TGTGCCACCCCCGGAGAGGGGGGCACCGGGGAGCTGTTTTTT.

This clone was seen just once. The chain links TRBV27 to TRBJ2-3; D not certain. Germline loops: CDR1 MNHEY, CDR2 SMNVEV (reference sequence). Trimming shortened V by 0 bases and J by 4 bases, and 8 bases separated the two germline ends. This CDR3 has 14 residues. The CDR3 DNA sequence: TGTGCCAGCAGTTTATCCCTCGTACCAGATACGCAGTATTTT. Encoded protein: CASSLSLVPDTQYF.

This chain uses TRBV21-1 with TRBJ1-1; the tabulated D call, TRBD1, remains unverified against the DNA. TRBV21-1 is tagged as a pseudogene. The CDR3 is 14 amino acids. The CDR3 DNA is TGTGCCAGCAGCAAAGACAGGGGGAACACTGAAGCTTTCTTT. Protein: CASSKDRGNTEAFF.

V usage is TRBV7-8 and J usage is TRBJ1-2, with 7 bases aligning to TRBD1. Trimming took 4 bases from V and 0 from J; bases not matched to a gene: 8. CDR1 is SGHVS and CDR2 is FQNEAQ in the germline V gene. This CDR3 spans 16 amino acids. Here the CDR3 reads CASSWSGGDTNYGYTF. The CDR3 DNA follows: TGTGCCAGCAGCTGGTCAGGGGGAGACACTAACTATGGCTACACCTTC.

The rearrangement uses TRBV6-6 and TRBJ2-5; TRBD2 agrees at 8 bases. Trimming took 5 bases from V and 4 from J; bases not matched to a gene: 9. The germline gives CDR1 MNHNY, CDR2 SVGAGI (reference sequence). The CDR3 runs to 15 residues. The CDR3 region has the DNA TGTGCCAGCAGTCTTCGGGGGGGCTTCGGAGAGACCCAGTACTTC. Translating it yields CASSLRGGFGETQYF.

The rearrangement joins TRBV2 to TRBJ2-3, with TRBD1 identical over 7 bases. CDR1 SNHLY and CDR2 FYNNEI come from the germline V gene. Trimming cost V 8 bases and J 3 bases; bases outside gene matches: 14. This CDR3 spans 16 amino acids. The CDR3 DNA is TGTGCCAGCGGGGGCGCCCACAGGGGTTGGACAGATACGCAGTATTTT. It encodes CASGGAHRGWTDTQYF. The full variable domain, with the rest looked up from reference TRBV2 and TRBJ2-3, is EPEVTQTPSHQVTQMGQEVILRCVPISNHLYFYWYRQILGQKVEFLVSFYNNEISEKSEIFDDQFSVERPDGSNFTLKIRSTKLEDSAMYFCASGGAHRGWTDTQYFGPGTRLTVL.

This clone turned up a few times. The chain is built from TRBV5-4 and TRBJ1-3; 7 positions agree with TRBD1. V gave up 3 bases and J gave up 3 bases; unmatched junction bases: 3. CDR3 length: 14 amino acids. From germline, CDR1 is SGHNT and CDR2 YYREEE (reference sequence). The CDR3 here is CASSYRTGGNTIYF. DNA of the CDR3: TGTGCCAGCAGCTACAGGACAGGTGGAAACACCATATATTTT.